The clone carrying this T cell receptor beta chain has just a few counts. No antigen is known for it. A universal primer site and UMIs were added as TCR cDNA was made by 5'RACE template switching. TCRdb reprocessed the 5' RACE reads with MiXCR, giving one entry per CDR3 protein. The sample contains some 350,000 distinct CDR3 sequences, over 5% of which appear only once. The entry originates in a study of T cells after yellow fever vaccination. General study points: Secondary responses were weaker yet peaked faster, day 5 versus 15.

Sequenced here: PBMCs, sampled 5 days after the yellow fever booster vaccination. This clonotype was obtained from a man younger than 40 who received the YFV17D yellow fever vaccine.

The chain's CDR3 is CAISPELTADTQYF. The CDR3 nucleotides read TGTGCCATCAGTCCGGAGCTTACCGCAGATACGCAGTATTTT. The chain carries TRBV10-3 and TRBJ2-3; D is unclear. This CDR3 region has 14 residues. The V end lost 5 bases, the J end lost 4 bases, and 13 bases lay between the germline ends. CDR1 is ENHRY and CDR2 is SYGVKD in the germline V gene.